The T cell receptor (beta chain) under discussion was sequenced for a study of vaccination and CD4 T cells after COVID-19. Sequencing of DNA taken from cultured CD4+ T cells relied on the Oncomine TCR Beta short-read assay. Genomic DNA was isolated from cultured CD4+ T cells. Each CDR3 protein is one row after TCRdb ran MiXCR on the PCR reads. The data show more than 20,000 distinct CDR3 sequences, roughly half seen once. This clonotype was observed once. Its cognate antigen is unknown. The V gene's germline CDR1 is DFQATT and CDR2 SNEGSKA (reference sequence). The CDR3 sequence is 15 residues long. Trimming left V 5 bases short and J 13 bases short, with 27 bases between. The treatment was: roughly 10-day PBMC culture with coronavirus spike peptide pools or control peptides (ViraFEST assay).

The sequence was obtained from a human donor who had recovered from COVID-19. V and J are TRBV20-1 and TRBJ1-5; TRBD1 might be the D (6 bases). Specimen: CD4+ T cells from blood, cultured in vitro. CDR3 in DNA: TGCAGTGCTCACAGCTCGGGGGGCCACACAGATACGCAGCATTTT. Encoded protein: CSAHSSGGHTDTQHF.